This entry lists 7 T cell receptor beta chains sequenced from one sample in a study of blood T cell repertoires in COVID-19. Here immunoSEQ multiplex PCR was the method, and the copy in TCRdb shows in-frame clones only, minus some. Of around 700,000 clones in the sample, more than 80% are singletons; the top ten hold roughly 0.26%. The specimen was peripheral blood. These receptors were obtained from a woman under 30 with acute or convalescent COVID-19.

The V call is TRBV12-3 or TRBV12-4, the J call TRBJ1-2; unclear D gene. This CDR3 is built from 13 residues. Trimming removed 5 bases at V and 2 bases at J, with 9 bases between. CDR3 sequence: CASSRSRNYGYTF. In nucleotides, the CDR3 is TGTGCCAGCAGTCGGTCGAGGAACTATGGCTACACCTTC.

This rearrangement joins TRBV10-3 to TRBJ1-3; weak D call: TRBD1 (6 bases). Trimming stripped 6 bases from V and 0 bases from J, with 27 bases between. The CDR3 length is 20 residues. CDR1 ENHRY and CDR2 SYGVKD come from the germline V gene. As DNA, the CDR3 is TGTGCCATCAGAAATTCTCCGGGACACAAATTTGGGAGCTCTGGAAACACCATATATTTT. Its protein is CAIRNSPGHKFGSSGNTIYF.

V and J are TRBV29-1 and TRBJ1-1; D is unclear. Trimming pared 3 bases from V and 4 bases from J, leaving 9 bases between. The V gene's germline CDR1 is SQVTM and CDR2 ANQGSEA. The CDR3 has 12 residues. In nucleotides, the CDR3 is TGCAGCGTTGATAGGGAGAGCACTGAAGCTTTCTTT. This encodes CSVDRESTEAFF.

The CDR3 DNA follows: TGTGCCAGTAGTGTGACAGTTGCCGGGGCCAACGTCCTGACTTTC. This translates into CASSVTVAGANVLTF. This chain uses TRBV19 with TRBJ2-6; D might be TRBD1 (5 bases). The germline V gene has CDR1 LNHDA and CDR2 SQIVND (reference sequence). The CDR3 runs 15 residues. V lost 5 bases and J 4 bases, leaving 12 bases between the germline ends. Variable domain in full (rest from reference TRBV19 and TRBJ2-6): DGGITQSPKYLFRKEGQNVTLSCEQNLNHDAMYWYRQDPGQGLRLIYYSQIVNDFQKGDIAEGYSVSREKKESFPLTVTSAQKNPTAFYLCASSVTVAGANVLTFGAGSRLTVL.

This rearrangement joins TRBV6-7 to TRBJ1-1; D gene unclear. TRBV6-7 is annotated as an ORF whose role is uncertain. The CDR3 length is 11 residues. The V end was cut by 7 bases, the J end by 8 bases, with 11 bases between. CDR3 DNA sequence: TGTGCCAGCACTAGCCATTTAGAAGCTTTCTTT. It is translated as CASTSHLEAFF.

This rearrangement joins TRBV19 to TRBJ1-6, with D perhaps TRBD1 (6 bases). The germline gives CDR1 LNHDA, CDR2 SQIVND (reference sequence). Deletions cut 7 bases from V and 9 bases from J, with 16 bases between. CDR3 length: 14 residues. As DNA, the CDR3 is TGTGCCAGTACCTTAGGGACATGGGGTTCACCCCTCCACTTT. This translates into CASTLGTWGSPLHF. The full variable domain, completed using reference TRBV19 and TRBJ1-6, is DGGITQSPKYLFRKEGQNVTLSCEQNLNHDAMYWYRQDPGQGLRLIYYSQIVNDFQKGDIAEGYSVSREKKESFPLTVTSAQKNPTAFYLCASTLGTWGSPLHFGNGTRLTVT.

The sample holds a few counts of this clone. The V gene is TRBV2, the J gene TRBJ2-1; D possibly corresponds to TRBD1 (6 bases). The CDR3 sequence is 13 residues long. The germline V and J ends were trimmed by 5 bases and 13 bases, with 18 bases remaining between them. The V gene's germline CDR1 is SNHLY and CDR2 FYNNEI. The CDR3 sequence: CASSYGLPGGQFF. For the CDR3, the DNA is TGTGCCAGCAGTTACGGGCTTCCTGGGGGCCAGTTCTTC.